This T cell receptor (beta chain) is from a study of post-analysis software for immune sequencing data. Background on the study: The courses of disease that were included comprised relapsing-remitting, secondary progressive and progressive-relapsing multiple sclerosis.

Unique molecular identifiers were built into the TCR beta cDNA libraries. MiXCR was run by TCRdb on the PCR reads, yielding one entry per CDR3 protein. The sample has approximately 730,000 distinct CDR3 sequences, 25% to 30% seen once. Study conclusions and caveats: The normalized Chao1 diversity of multiple sclerosis patients was significantly lower than that of controls. By F measure, samples from a shared preparation batch strongly co-clustered. Patients had higher frequencies than controls of five TRBV segments, including TRBV5-6, TRBV5-1 and TRBV20-1.

Germline V CDR1 and CDR2: MNHNS, SASEGT. Trimming shortened V by 9 bases and J by 2 bases, and 15 bases separated the two germline ends. The CDR3 has 14 amino acids. This clonotype was picked up a small number of times. What it recognizes is unknown. The specimen sequenced was blood. The chain couples TRBV6-1 to TRBJ2-3, with D perhaps being TRBD1 or TRBD2 (6 bases each). The origin of this receptor is a girl aged 5-17 years with multiple sclerosis. The CDR3 loop reads CASEGGTNTDTQYF. Here the CDR3 DNA reads TGTGCCAGTGAAGGGGGGACCAACACAGATACGCAGTATTTT.